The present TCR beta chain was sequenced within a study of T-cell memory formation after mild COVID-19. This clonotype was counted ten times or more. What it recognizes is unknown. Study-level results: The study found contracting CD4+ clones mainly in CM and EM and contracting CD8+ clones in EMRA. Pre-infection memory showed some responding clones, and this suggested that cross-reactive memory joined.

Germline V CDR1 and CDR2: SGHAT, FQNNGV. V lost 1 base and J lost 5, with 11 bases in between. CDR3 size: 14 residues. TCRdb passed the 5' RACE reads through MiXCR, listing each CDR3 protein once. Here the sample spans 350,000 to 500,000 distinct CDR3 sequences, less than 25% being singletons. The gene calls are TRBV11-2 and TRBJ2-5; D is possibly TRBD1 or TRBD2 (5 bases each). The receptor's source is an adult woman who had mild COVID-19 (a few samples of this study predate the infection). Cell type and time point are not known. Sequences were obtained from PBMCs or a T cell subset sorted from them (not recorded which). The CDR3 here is CASSLGGVVETQYF. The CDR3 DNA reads TGTGCCAGCAGCTTAGGAGGGGTTGTGGAGACCCAGTACTTC.